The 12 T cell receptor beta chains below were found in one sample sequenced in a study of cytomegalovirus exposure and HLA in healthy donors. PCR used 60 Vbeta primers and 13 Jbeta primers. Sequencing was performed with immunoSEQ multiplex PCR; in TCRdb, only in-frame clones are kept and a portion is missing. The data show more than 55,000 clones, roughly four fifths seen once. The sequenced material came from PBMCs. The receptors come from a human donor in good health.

The CDR3 region has the DNA TGCAGCGTTGACACTAGAGCAGAGACCCAGTACTTC. Protein product: CSVDTRAETQYF. V gene TRBV29-1 combines with J gene TRBJ2-5, with a tentative D call TRBD2 (5 bases). The CDR3 length is 12 residues. V was clipped by 3 bases and J by 4 bases, with 9 bases between them. From germline, CDR1 is SQVTM and CDR2 ANQGSEA. The complete variable domain, with remaining parts taken from reference TRBV29-1 and TRBJ2-5, reads SAVISQKPSRDICQRGTSLTIQCQVDSQVTMMFWYRQQPGQSLTLIATANQGSEATYESGFVIDKFPISRPNLTFSTLTVSNMSPEDSSIYLCSVDTRAETQYFGPGTRLLVL.

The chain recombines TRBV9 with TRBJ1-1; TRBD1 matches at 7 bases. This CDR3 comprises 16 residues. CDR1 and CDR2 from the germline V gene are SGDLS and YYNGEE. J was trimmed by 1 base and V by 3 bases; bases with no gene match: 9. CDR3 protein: CASSGRQGTANTEAFF. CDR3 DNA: TGTGCCAGCAGCGGACGACAGGGAACGGCGAACACTGAAGCTTTCTTT.

Here the CDR3 DNA reads TGTGCCAGTAGTATATCGACAGGGAGCTCCTACAATGAGCAGTTCTTC. Encoded protein: CASSISTGSSYNEQFF. This rearrangement joins TRBV19 to TRBJ2-1; TRBD1 matches 7 bases. CDR1 LNHDA and CDR2 SQIVND come from the germline V gene (reference sequence). The CDR3 has 16 residues. V was clipped by 2 bases and J by 0 bases; unmatched bases: 4.

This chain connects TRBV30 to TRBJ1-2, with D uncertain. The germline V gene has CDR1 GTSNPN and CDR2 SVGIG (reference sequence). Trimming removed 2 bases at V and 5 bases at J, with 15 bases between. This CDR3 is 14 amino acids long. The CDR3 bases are TGTGCCTGGAGTCTGGGAGGGAAGGGTTATGGCTACACCTTC. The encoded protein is CAWSLGGKGYGYTF.

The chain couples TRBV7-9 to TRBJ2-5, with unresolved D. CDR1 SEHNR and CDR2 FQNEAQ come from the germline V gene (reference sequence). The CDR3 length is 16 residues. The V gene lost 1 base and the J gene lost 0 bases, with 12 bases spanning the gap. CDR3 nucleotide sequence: TGTGCCAGCAGCTTAGTCTGGCGGATAAACCAAGAGACCCAGTACTTC. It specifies CASSLVWRINQETQYF.

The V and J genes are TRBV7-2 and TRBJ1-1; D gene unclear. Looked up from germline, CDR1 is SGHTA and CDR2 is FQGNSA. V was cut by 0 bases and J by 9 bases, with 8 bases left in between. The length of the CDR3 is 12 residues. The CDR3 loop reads CASSLAHSKAFF. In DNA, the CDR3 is TGTGCCAGCAGCTTAGCCCACTCAAAAGCTTTCTTT.

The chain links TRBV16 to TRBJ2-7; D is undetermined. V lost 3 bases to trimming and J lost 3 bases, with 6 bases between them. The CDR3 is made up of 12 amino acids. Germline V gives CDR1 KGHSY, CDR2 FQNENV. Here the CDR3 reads CASSHRFYEQYF. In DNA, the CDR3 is TGTGCCAGCAGCCACCGGTTCTACGAGCAGTACTTC.

The CDR3 sequence is CASSLAGVYNEQFF. DNA for the CDR3: TGTGCCAGCAGCTTGGCCGGGGTCTACAATGAGCAGTTCTTC. The chain links TRBV5-4 to TRBJ2-1; a possible D gene is TRBD2 (5 bases). This CDR3 has 14 residues. The V gene's germline CDR1 is SGHNT and CDR2 YYREEE (reference sequence). The V end was cut by 0 bases, the J end by 3 bases, with 7 bases between.

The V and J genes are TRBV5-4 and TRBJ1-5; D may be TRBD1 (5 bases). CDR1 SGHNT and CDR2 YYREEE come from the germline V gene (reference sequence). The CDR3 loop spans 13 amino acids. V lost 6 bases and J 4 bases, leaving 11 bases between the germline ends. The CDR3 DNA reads TGTGCCAGCAAGGGGTACAATAATCAGCCCCAGCATTTT. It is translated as CASKGYNNQPQHF.

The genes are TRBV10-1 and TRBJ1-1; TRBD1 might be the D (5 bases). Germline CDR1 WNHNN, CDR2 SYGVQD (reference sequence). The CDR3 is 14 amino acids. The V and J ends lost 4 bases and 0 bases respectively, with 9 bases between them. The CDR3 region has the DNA TGCGCCAGCAGTGCAAACAGGATGAACACTGAAGCTTTCTTT. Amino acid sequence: CASSANRMNTEAFF.

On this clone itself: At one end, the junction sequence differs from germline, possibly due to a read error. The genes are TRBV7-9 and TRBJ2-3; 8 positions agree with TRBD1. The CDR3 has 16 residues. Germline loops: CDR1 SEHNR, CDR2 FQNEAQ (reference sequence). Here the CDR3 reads CASSLVGTGREDTQYF. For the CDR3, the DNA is TGTGCCAGCAGTTTAGTCGGGACAGGACGGGAGGATACGCAGTATTTT.

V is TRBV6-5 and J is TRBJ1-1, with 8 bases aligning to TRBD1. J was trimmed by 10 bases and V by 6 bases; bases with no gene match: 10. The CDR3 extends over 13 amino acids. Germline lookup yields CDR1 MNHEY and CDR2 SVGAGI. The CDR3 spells CASSPGGGQGAFF. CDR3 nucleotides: TGTGCCAGCAGCCCGGGGGGAGGACAGGGAGCTTTCTTT.